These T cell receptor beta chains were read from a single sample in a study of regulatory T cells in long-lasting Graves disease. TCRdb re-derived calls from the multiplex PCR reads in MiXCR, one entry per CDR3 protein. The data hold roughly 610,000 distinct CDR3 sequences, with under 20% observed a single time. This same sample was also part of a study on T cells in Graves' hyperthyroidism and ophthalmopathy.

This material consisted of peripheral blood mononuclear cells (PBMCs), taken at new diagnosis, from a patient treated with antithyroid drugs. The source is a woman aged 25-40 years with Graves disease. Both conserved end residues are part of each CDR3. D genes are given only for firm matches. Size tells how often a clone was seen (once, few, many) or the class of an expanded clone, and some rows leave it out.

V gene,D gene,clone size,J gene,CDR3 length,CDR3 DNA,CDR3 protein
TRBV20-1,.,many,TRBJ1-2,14,TGCAGTGCTAGAGCGGCGGGGTGGTCCGATGGCTACACCTTC,CSARAAGWSDGYTF
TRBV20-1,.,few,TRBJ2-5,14,TGCAGTGCTGCAGTTGTAGGTTTAGAAGAGACCCAGTACTTC,CSAAVVGLEETQYF
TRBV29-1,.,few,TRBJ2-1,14,TGCAGCGGGACCTCCGGGTTGATGAACAATGAGCAGTTCTTC,CSGTSGLMNNEQFF
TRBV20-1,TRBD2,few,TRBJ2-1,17,TGCAGCGGGGGGTCTAGCGGATTCCTCAGCTCCTACAATGAGCAGTTCTTC,CSGGSSGFLSSYNEQFF
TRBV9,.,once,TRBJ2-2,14,TGTGCCAGCAGCGTAGAGACATCAACCGGGGAGCTGTTTTTT,CASSVETSTGELFF
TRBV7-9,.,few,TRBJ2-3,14,TGTGCCACCCGCGGTGTTCTGCCCACAGATACGCAGTATTTT,CATRGVLPTDTQYF
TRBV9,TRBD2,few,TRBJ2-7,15,TGTGCCAGCAGCCTTAACGGGAGGGAAAACTACGAGCAGTACTTC,CASSLNGRENYEQYF
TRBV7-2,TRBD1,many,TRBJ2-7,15,TGTGCCAGCAGCCTCATTCCCCAGGGGGCAGACGAGCAGTACTTC,CASSLIPQGADEQYF
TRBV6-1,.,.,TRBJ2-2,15,TGTGCCAGCAGCTTTGACAGGCCGGGTACCGGGGAGCTGTTTTTT,CASSFDRPGTGELFF
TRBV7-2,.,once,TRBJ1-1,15,TGTGCCAGCAGCTTTTTGGGGGGCGGCGCAGCTGAAGCTTTCTTT,CASSFLGGGAAEAFF
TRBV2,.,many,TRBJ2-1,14,TGTGCCAGCAATTACAGGGATAGCGCGAATGAGCAGTTCTTC,CASNYRDSANEQFF
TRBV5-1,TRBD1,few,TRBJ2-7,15,TGCGCCAGCAGCTTGGATGGGACAGGGGTGCTTGAGCAGTACTTC,CASSLDGTGVLEQYF
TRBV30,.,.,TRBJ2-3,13,TGTGCCTGGGACAGATTTAGCACAGATACGCAGTATTTT,CAWDRFSTDTQYF
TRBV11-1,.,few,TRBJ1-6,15,TGTGCCAGCAGCTTATATACGGAGCTAAATTCACCCCTCCACTTT,CASSLYTELNSPLHF
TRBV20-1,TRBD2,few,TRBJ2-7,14,TGCGGAGTCCTAAACATAGCGGGGGGTCTCGAGCAGTACTTC,CGVLNIAGGLEQYF
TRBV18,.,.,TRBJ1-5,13,TGTGCCAGCCCACCAGGGGAGGGCCAGCCCCAGCATTTT,CASPPGEGQPQHF
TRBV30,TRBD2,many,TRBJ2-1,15,TGTGCCTGGAGACTAGCGGGAGGCTGGGGAAATGAGCAGTTCTTC,CAWRLAGGWGNEQFF
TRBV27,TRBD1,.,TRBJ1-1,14,TGTGCCAGCAGTTTAAGGTGGGACAGGGGGGAAGCTTTCTTT,CASSLRWDRGEAFF
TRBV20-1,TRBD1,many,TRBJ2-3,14,TGCAGTGCTAGATCCCCGACAGGGCCAGATACGCAGTATTTT,CSARSPTGPDTQYF
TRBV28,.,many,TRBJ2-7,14,TGTGCCAGCAGTTCGGGTTCAATTATCTACGAGCAGTACTTC,CASSSGSIIYEQYF
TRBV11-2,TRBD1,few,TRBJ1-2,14,TGTGCCAGCAGCCATCCGGACAGGGTCTATGGCTACACCTTC,CASSHPDRVYGYTF
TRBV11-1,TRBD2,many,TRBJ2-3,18,TGTGCCAGCAGCGACGTCGCCGGGACTAGCGGGAGTCAAGATACGCAGTATTTT,CASSDVAGTSGSQDTQYF
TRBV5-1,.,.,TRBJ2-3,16,TGCGCCAGCAGCTTTGTTGGCTCACAGGCCACAGATACGCAGTATTTT,CASSFVGSQATDTQYF
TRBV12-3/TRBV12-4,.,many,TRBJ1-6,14,TGTGCCAGCAGTTTCGGGGACCATAATTCACCCCTCCACTTT,CASSFGDHNSPLHF
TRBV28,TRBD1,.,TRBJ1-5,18,TGTGCCAGCAGTTTATTCTACAGGGGATCGTATAGCAATCAGCCCCAGCATTTT,CASSLFYRGSYSNQPQHF
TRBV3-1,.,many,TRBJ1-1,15,TGTGCCAGCAGACCCAGCCGAGTCGCGACAGCTGAAGCTTTCTTT,CASRPSRVATAEAFF
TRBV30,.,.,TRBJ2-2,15,TGTGCCTGGAGTGTGGGAGTGGGGTCCACCGGGGAGCTGTTTTTT,CAWSVGVGSTGELFF
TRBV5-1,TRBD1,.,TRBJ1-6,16,TGCGCCAGCAGCGTGGGGACAGGGGGCTTGAATTCACCCCTCCACTTT,CASSVGTGGLNSPLHF
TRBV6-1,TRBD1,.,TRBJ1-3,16,TGTGCCAGCAGTCGACAGGGAGGTAGGATAGGAAACACCATATATTTT,CASSRQGGRIGNTIYF
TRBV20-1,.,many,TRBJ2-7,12,TGCAGTGCGGGACACGGACCCGGCGAGCAGTACTTC,CSAGHGPGEQYF
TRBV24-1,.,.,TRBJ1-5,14,TGTGCCACCAGTGGGCGGGGGTTCGATCAGCCCCAGCATTTT,CATSGRGFDQPQHF
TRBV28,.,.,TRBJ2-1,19,TGTGCCAGCAGCCCAGCTGGAGCGGCTGTAGCCCCTGGGGACAATGAGCAGTTCTTC,CASSPAGAAVAPGDNEQFF
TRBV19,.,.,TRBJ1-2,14,TGTGCCAGTAATACGGGGGCGAGAAGAGGTGGCTACACCTTC,CASNTGARRGGYTF
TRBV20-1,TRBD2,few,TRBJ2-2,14,TGCAGTGCTCGTAGCGGGGGGAACACCGGGGAGCTGTTTTTT,CSARSGGNTGELFF